A single sample is the source of the 30 T cell receptor beta chains below, sequenced in a study of blood T cells in healthy people across ages. It was with a sample-barcoded 5' primer and a J-beta primer mix that a second PCR of roughly 7 to 12 cycles was run. Each CDR3 protein is one row after TCRdb ran MiXCR on the 5' RACE reads. The table has 380,000 or so distinct CDR3 sequences, roughly half seen once. Sequenced sample: blood. The receptors were sampled from a man in his sixties in good health.

The rearrangement uses TRBV12-3 or TRBV12-4 and TRBJ1-1; possibly TRBD1 for D (6 bases). The CDR3 length is 11 residues. Trimming removed 11 bases at V and 1 base at J, with 8 bases between. This CDR3 reads CALRGNTEAFF. The CDR3 nucleotides are TGTGCCCTCAGGGGGAACACTGAAGCTTTCTTT.

The chain couples TRBV6-5 to TRBJ1-6; tentative D call: TRBD1 (6 bases). The germline CDR1 and CDR2 sequences are MNHEY and SVGAGI. The CDR3 is made up of 15 amino acids. Trimming took 7 bases from V and 9 from J, leaving 19 bases between them. CDR3 protein: CASNAEQGSVSPLHF. As DNA, the CDR3 is TGTGCCAGCAACGCCGAACAGGGTTCGGTTTCACCCCTCCACTTT.

The chain links TRBV7-9 to TRBJ2-3; 8 nucleotides agree with TRBD2. The V segment lost 5 bases and the J segment 5 bases; nucleotides outside the gene matches: 12. Looked up from germline, CDR1 is SEHNR and CDR2 is FQNEAQ (reference sequence). There are 16 residues in the CDR3. CDR3 region: CASSPPGAGAIDTQYF. CDR3 DNA sequence: TGTGCCAGCAGCCCGCCCGGAGCGGGGGCGATAGATACGCAGTATTTT.

This clonotype was picked up a small number of times. J is TRBJ1-2 and V is TRBV11-2, with unresolved D. V dropped 1 base and J dropped 4 bases, with 10 bases sitting between them. CDR1 is SGHAT and CDR2 is FQNNGV in the germline V gene. This CDR3 spans 14 amino acids. CDR3 amino acids: CASSLGDRVYGYTF. The CDR3 DNA reads as TGTGCCAGCAGCTTAGGAGATAGGGTCTATGGCTACACCTTC. The whole variable domain, remainder taken from reference TRBV11-2 and TRBJ1-2, is EAGVAQSPRYKIIEKRQSVAFWCNPISGHATLYWYQQILGQGPKLLIQFQNNGVVDDSQLPKDRFSAERLKGVDSTLKIQPAKLEDSAVYLCASSLGDRVYGYTFGSGTRLTVV.

The chain recombines TRBV7-8 with TRBJ2-1; 15 bases fit TRBD2. The DNA end is a closer match to TRBJ2-7, so the J assignment may be wrong. CDR3 length: 19 amino acids. Germline V gene data show CDR1 as SGHVS and CDR2 as FQNEAQ. The CDR3 coding sequence is TGTGCCAGCAGCTTAGTAGGACTAGCGGGAGGGGGCTCCTACAATGAGCAGTACTTC. Its protein is CASSLVGLAGGGSYNEQYF.

This clonotype was detected only a few times. This rearrangement joins TRBV25-1 to TRBJ2-3; 10 nucleotides agree with TRBD1. V lost 5 bases and J lost 5; bases outside the gene matches: 10. Germline V lookup: CDR1 MGHDK, CDR2 SYGVNS. There are 16 residues in the CDR3. The CDR3 nucleotides are TGTGCCAGCAGTTCCCGACAGGGGGCGTATTTAGATACGCAGTATTTT. This encodes CASSSRQGAYLDTQYF.

This clonotype has only a few counts. This rearrangement joins TRBV29-1 to TRBJ2-5; 8 bases agree with TRBD1. With V trimmed by 1 base and J by 4 bases, 5 bases remained unmatched. The germline CDR1 and CDR2 sequences are SQVTM and ANQGSEA. The CDR3 consists of 14 residues. DNA of the CDR3: TGCAGCGTTGAAGGACAGGGGTACGGAGAGACCCAGTACTTC. Its protein product is CSVEGQGYGETQYF.

Only a few counts were recorded for this clonotype. The rearrangement joins TRBV7-2 to TRBJ1-2; TRBD1 is a possible D gene (5 bases). The CDR3 sequence is 15 residues long. The V gene lost 0 bases and the J gene lost 6 bases, with 14 bases spanning the gap. Germline CDR1 SGHTA, CDR2 FQGNSA. In DNA form, the CDR3 reads TGTGCCAGCAGCTTAGCGCAGGGAAGACGCGATGGCTACACCTTC. Translation: CASSLAQGRRDGYTF.

V is TRBV30 and J is TRBJ2-1; D not resolved. Germline CDR1 reads GTSNPN; CDR2 reads SVGIG (reference sequence). V lost 3 bases and J 8 bases, leaving 17 bases between the germline ends. There are 14 residues in the CDR3. DNA of the CDR3: TGTGCCTGGAGACCCCAAACCAGACGAGATGAGCAGTTCTTC. It codes for CAWRPQTRRDEQFF.

V gene TRBV7-2 combines with J gene TRBJ2-5; 10 bases map to TRBD2. There are 15 residues in the CDR3. Germline CDR1 SGHTA, CDR2 FQGNSA. With V trimmed by 2 bases and J by 11 bases, 11 bases remained unmatched. DNA for the CDR3: TGTGCCAGCAGCTTATTAAGCGGGGGGGCTGGGGAGCAGTACTTC. Protein sequence: CASSLLSGGAGEQYF.

This clonotype came up a few times. The V and J genes are TRBV10-1 and TRBJ1-6; D may be TRBD1 (5 bases). Trimming pared 2 bases from V and 10 bases from J, leaving 12 bases between. Germline lookup yields CDR1 WNHNN and CDR2 SYGVQD (reference sequence). The CDR3 runs 14 residues. The CDR3 DNA follows: TGCGCCAGCAGTGAGGACCACAGGAACTCACCCCTCCACTTT. Protein: CASSEDHRNSPLHF.

V usage is TRBV2 and J usage is TRBJ2-7; D ambiguous. The V gene's germline CDR1 is SNHLY and CDR2 FYNNEI. V lost 3 bases, J lost 2 bases, and 5 bases lay in between. The CDR3 sequence is 12 residues long. CDR3 region: CASSDSPYEQYF. The CDR3 DNA is TGTGCCAGCAGTGACAGTCCCTACGAGCAGTACTTC.

The rearrangement links TRBV29-1 to TRBJ2-2, with 10 positions matching TRBD1. With V trimmed by 6 bases and J by 4 bases, 5 bases remained unmatched. The CDR3 is made up of 14 amino acids. The V gene's germline CDR1 is SQVTM and CDR2 ANQGSEA. The CDR3 region is CSVRTGGATGELFF. The DNA for the CDR3 is TGCAGCGTCCGGACAGGGGGGGCCACCGGGGAGCTGTTTTTT.

This clonotype was observed a handful of times. The V gene is TRBV15, the J gene TRBJ1-2; a possible D gene is TRBD1 (5 bases). Deletions cut 0 bases from V and 0 bases from J, with 14 bases between. Germline CDR1 is LNHNV and CDR2 is YYDKDF (reference sequence). The CDR3 runs 17 residues. Here the CDR3 DNA reads TGTGCCACCAGCAGAGATAGGCAAGCGACAGCTAACTATGGCTACACCTTC. This gives the protein CATSRDRQATANYGYTF.

The rearrangement links TRBV18 to TRBJ2-1; perhaps TRBD2 as D (6 bases). V lost 0 bases and J 3 bases, leaving 18 bases between the germline ends. The germline V gene has CDR1 KGHSH and CDR2 LQKENI. This CDR3 is 18 amino acids long. DNA of the CDR3: TGTGCCAGCTCACCACCGGGGTATAGGACGGGAGACTACAATGAGCAGTTCTTC. Protein sequence: CASSPPGYRTGDYNEQFF.

The gene calls are TRBV12-3 or TRBV12-4 and TRBJ1-2; no clear D. The ends were cut back, 6 bases at V and 2 bases at J, with 13 bases in the middle. CDR3 length: 14 amino acids. In DNA, the CDR3 is TGTGCCAGCAGCCAAACTAGGAGAAACTATGGCTACACCTTC. Translated: CASSQTRRNYGYTF.

The V call is TRBV21-1, the J call TRBJ2-1; the table's D call of TRBD2 was not tested on the DNA. TRBV21-1 represents a pseudogene. CDR3 size: 16 residues. CDR3 residues: CASSKGTSGSGNEQFF. As DNA, the CDR3 is TGTGCCAGCAGCAAGGGGACTAGCGGGAGCGGGAATGAGCAGTTCTTC.

The rearrangement joins TRBV6-2 or TRBV6-3 to TRBJ2-3; weak D call: TRBD2 (5 bases). Looked up from germline, CDR1 is MNHEY and CDR2 is SVGEGT. V lost 5 bases and J lost 0, with 12 bases in between. The CDR3 covers 15 residues. The CDR3 sequence: CASSRSGSSTDTQYF. Written as DNA, the CDR3 is TGTGCCAGCAGTCGCAGCGGTTCTAGCACAGATACGCAGTATTTT.

The sample holds a few counts of this clonotype. This chain uses TRBV5-1 with TRBJ2-3; D tentatively fits TRBD1 or TRBD2 (5 bases each). V was cut by 4 bases and J by 5 bases, with 14 bases left in between. Germline CDR1 SGHRS, CDR2 YFSETQ. The CDR3 runs to 14 residues. CDR3 loop: CASSRLEGRDTQYF. The DNA for the CDR3 is TGCGCCAGCAGCCGCCTCGAGGGACGAGATACGCAGTATTTT.

This rearrangement joins TRBV24-1 to TRBJ2-3, with 15 nucleotides matching TRBD2. This CDR3 has 17 amino acids. Germline trimming cut 4 bases from V and 1 base from J; bases unmatched to any gene: 2. The germline V gene has CDR1 KGHDR and CDR2 SFDVKD. The CDR3 protein is CATSERTSGRGTDTQYF. CDR3 coding DNA: TGTGCCACCAGTGAGCGGACTAGCGGGAGGGGCACAGATACGCAGTATTTT.

This clonotype was detected only once. The gene calls are TRBV7-8 and TRBJ2-7; TRBD2 is a possible D gene (6 bases). Germline assignment: CDR1 SGHVS and CDR2 FQNEAQ. This CDR3 has 13 amino acids. Trimming cost V 3 bases and J 6 bases, with 12 bases left between them. CDR3 bases: TGTGCCAGCAGCTTGGAACTAGCAAGCGAGCAGTACTTC. Translated: CASSLELASEQYF. Complete variable domain (other parts from reference TRBV7-8 and TRBJ2-7): GAGVSQSPRYKVAKRGQDVALRCDPISGHVSLFWYQQALGQGPEFLTYFQNEAQLDKSGLPSDRFFAERPEGSVSTLKIQRTQQEDSAVYLCASSLELASEQYFGPGTRLTVT.

The chain couples TRBV2 to TRBJ2-7; 9 bases are a match to TRBD1. The J call is doubtful: the DNA matches TRBJ2-5 better. Germline CDR1 reads SNHLY; CDR2 reads FYNNEI. This CDR3 region has 16 residues. For the CDR3, the DNA is TGTGCCAGCAGAAAACGGGGACAGGGCGACAGAGAGACCCAGTACTTC. This gives the protein CASRKRGQGDRETQYF.

The chain joins TRBV2 to TRBJ2-1, with no clear D. This CDR3 comprises 13 residues. Germline V gives CDR1 SNHLY, CDR2 FYNNEI. V was shortened by 2 bases and J by 10 bases, with 12 bases between the two germline ends. The DNA of the CDR3 is TGTGCCAGCAGTGAAACAACAAGCACGGAGCAGTTCTTC. Protein sequence: CASSETTSTEQFF.

The chain carries TRBV6-2 or TRBV6-3 and TRBJ2-1; weak D call: TRBD2 (7 bases). Trimming removed 5 bases from V and 8 bases from J, with 19 bases in between. This CDR3 has 15 amino acids. Germline V gene lookup returns CDR1 MNHEY and CDR2 SVGEGT. This chain's CDR3 is CASSPRGGSMDEQFF. In DNA form, the CDR3 reads TGTGCCAGCAGTCCCAGGGGCGGGAGTATGGATGAGCAGTTCTTC.

The chain employs TRBV5-1 and TRBJ2-3, with TRBD2 matching over 7 bases. V gave up 4 bases and J gave up 0 bases; unmatched junction bases: 5. The CDR3 runs 15 residues. In germline, CDR1 is SGHRS, CDR2 YFSETQ. CDR3 protein: CASSRDYYSTDTQYF. The CDR3 DNA reads TGCGCCAGCAGCCGGGACTATTACAGCACAGATACGCAGTATTTT. Supplemented by reference TRBV5-1 and TRBJ2-3, the full variable domain reads KAGVTQTPRYLIKTRGQQVTLSCSPISGHRSVSWYQQTPGQGLQFLFEYFSETQRNKGNFPGRFSGRQFSNSRSEMNVSTLELGDSALYLCASSRDYYSTDTQYFGPGTRLTVL.

A single count supports this clonotype. V is TRBV5-1 and J is TRBJ2-2; TRBD1 might be the D (5 bases). Trimming removed 5 bases at V and 5 bases at J, with 13 bases between. In germline, CDR1 is SGHRS, CDR2 YFSETQ. CDR3 length: 14 residues. CDR3 in DNA: TGCGCCAGCAGTGTGGGGCTAGAGACCGGGGAGCTGTTTTTT. This codes for CASSVGLETGELFF. The full variable domain, completed using reference TRBV5-1 and TRBJ2-2, is KAGVTQTPRYLIKTRGQQVTLSCSPISGHRSVSWYQQTPGQGLQFLFEYFSETQRNKGNFPGRFSGRQFSNSRSEMNVSTLELGDSALYLCASSVGLETGELFFGEGSRLTVL.

This clonotype occurred a few times. Since a much larger clone is just one base distant, this may be a read error. The rearrangement joins TRBV6-5 to TRBJ2-1; D might be TRBD2 (6 bases). The CDR3 runs 17 residues. Looked up from germline, CDR1 is MNHEY and CDR2 is SVGAGI. CDR3 sequence (DNA): TGTGCCAACAGTTTCGGAGGGTTCCAGACGATTGGAGAGGAGCAGTTCTTC. Amino acids: CANSFGGFQTIGEEQFF.

The chain uses TRBV7-2 and TRBJ2-4; tentative D call: TRBD2 (6 bases). Gene TRBJ2-7 matches the end of the DNA better, so the J call may be wrong. The germline CDR1 and CDR2 sequences are SGHTA and FQGNSA. The CDR3 spans 17 residues. The CDR3 reads CASSLVPSGSLSYEQYF. The CDR3 coding sequence is TGTGCCAGCAGCTTAGTCCCCAGCGGGTCTCTATCCTACGAGCAGTACTTC.

V is TRBV10-3 and J is TRBJ2-5; 8 nucleotides align to TRBD1. V shed 6 bases and J 4 bases; nucleotides not matched to a gene: 19. Germline CDR1 is ENHRY and CDR2 is SYGVKD. This CDR3 is 18 amino acids long. The CDR3 nucleotides are TGTGCCATCAGGGCTCAAAACCCGGGACAGGCAGCGGGAGAGACCCAGTACTTC. Amino acid sequence: CAIRAQNPGQAAGETQYF.

This chain connects TRBV10-3 to TRBJ1-4; possible D gene TRBD1, 5 bases. The CDR3 spans 14 residues. V shed 6 bases and J shed 8 bases, with 16 bases lying between them. CDR1 is ENHRY and CDR2 is SYGVKD in the germline V gene. CDR3 sequence (DNA): TGTGCCATCAGGAACTCGCAGGGTGGCGAAAAACTGTTTTTT. The encoded protein is CAIRNSQGGEKLFF.